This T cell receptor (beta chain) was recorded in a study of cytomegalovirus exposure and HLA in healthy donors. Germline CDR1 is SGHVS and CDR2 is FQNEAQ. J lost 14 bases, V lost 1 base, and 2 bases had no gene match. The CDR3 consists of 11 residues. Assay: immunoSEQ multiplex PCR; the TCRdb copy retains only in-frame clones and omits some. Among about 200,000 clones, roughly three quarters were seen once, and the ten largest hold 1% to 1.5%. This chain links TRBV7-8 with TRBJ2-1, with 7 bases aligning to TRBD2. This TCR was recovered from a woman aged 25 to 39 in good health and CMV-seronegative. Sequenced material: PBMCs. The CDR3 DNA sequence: TGTGCCAGCAGCTTAGGGACTAGTGAGTTCTTC. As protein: CASSLGTSEFF.